The present T cell receptor (beta chain) was sequenced within a study of T-cell reconstitution after alpha-beta-depleted transplantation in children. Using unique molecular identifiers, the investigators prepared the TCRbeta library. TCRdb recomputed calls from the PCR reads with MiXCR, one row per CDR3 protein. The table shows 170,000 or so distinct CDR3 sequences, with 6% to 7% occurring only once. The sample holds many counts of this clonotype. Trimming took 6 bases from V and 8 from J, leaving 10 bases between them. This CDR3 contains 11 residues. The sequence was obtained from a human donor who donated a stem cell graft to a child with Wiskott-Aldrich syndrome. This chain links TRBV12-3 or TRBV12-4 with TRBJ1-2; D is perhaps TRBD1 (5 bases). The source material was PBMCs from the stem cell graft donor, sampled from the stem cell graft. The CDR3 reads CASSQGRGYTF. The CDR3 DNA reads as TGTGCCAGCAGCCAGGGAAGGGGCTACACCTTC.